The clone carrying this T cell receptor beta chain has a count of ten or more. The antigen is undetermined. With 6 bases removed from V and 1 base from J, the gap between germline ends came to 9 bases. The CDR3 is 13 amino acids. This specimen belongs to a study of T cell repertoires in cytomegalovirus infection. TCRdb fed the reads into MiXCR, producing one record per CDR3 protein. The table has approximately 750,000 distinct CDR3 sequences, roughly 35% seen once. Whole-study results and caveats: Ex vivo responses were dominated by HLA-C-restricted CMV-specific TCR beta clonotypes. Individuals carrying CMV plus the relevant HLA were identified by cumulative frequency of public TCR beta families.

This receptor was obtained from a human donor in good health (CMV status not recorded). Some clones in this sample may be carry-over from other donors' samples. The chain joins TRBV12-3 or TRBV12-4 to TRBJ1-2; TRBD1 might be the D (5 bases). Sequencing used PBMCs. CDR3 sequence (DNA): TGTGCCAGCAGCCCTCAGGGTAACTATGGCTACACCTTC. This codes for CASSPQGNYGYTF.